These T cell receptor beta chains were read from a single sample in a study of cytomegalovirus exposure and HLA in healthy donors. This table comes from immunoSEQ multiplex PCR, and its TCRdb copy is limited to in-frame clones, with some not included. The sample shows about 100,000 clones, 76% of them seen only once. Sequencing input: PBMCs. These receptor sequences come from a man aged 18-30 years in good health and CMV-seronegative. CDR3s include the opening cysteine and the closing phenylalanine or tryptophan. The D gene is left open where the match is weak. Clone size is not always given. Where it is, it says once, few, many or a class for expanded clones.

D gene,V gene,J gene,clone size,CDR3 protein,CDR3 DNA
-,TRBV25-1,TRBJ2-7,-,CASSDPQKGGYEQYF,TGTGCCAGCAGTGATCCCCAGAAAGGGGGCTACGAGCAGTACTTC
-,TRBV6-1,TRBJ2-1,few,CASRISPSSYNEQFF,TGTGCCAGCAGGATTAGCCCCAGCTCCTACAATGAGCAGTTCTTC
-,TRBV7-3,TRBJ1-6,-,CASSQSGFSPLHF,TGTGCCAGCAGCCAATCGGGGTTTTCACCCCTCCACTTT
-,TRBV27,TRBJ2-7,-,CASRDTATYEQYF,TGTGCCAGCAGAGACACCGCGACCTACGAGCAGTACTTC
-,TRBV9,TRBJ2-1,-,CASSVLGGGYNEQFF,TGTGCCAGCAGCGTTCTTGGGGGCGGATACAATGAGCAGTTCTTC
-,TRBV18,TRBJ2-7,-,CASSLVGLSLEQYF,TGTGCCAGCTCACTGGTCGGTCTGAGCCTCGAGCAGTACTTC
-,TRBV19,TRBJ1-1,few,CASSREPGSDTEAFF,TGTGCCAGTAGTAGAGAACCGGGGTCAGACACTGAAGCTTTCTTT
-,TRBV5-5,TRBJ1-2,-,CASSFSNSYYGYTF,TGTGCCAGCAGCTTTTCTAACAGCTACTATGGCTACACCTTC
TRBD1,TRBV6-1,TRBJ1-1,few,CASSRTGMNTEAFF,TGTGCCAGCAGCCGGACAGGGATGAACACTGAAGCTTTCTTT
TRBD1,TRBV7-9,TRBJ2-7,-,CASSFDSGQHYEQYF,TGTGCCAGCAGCTTCGATTCGGGACAGCACTACGAGCAGTACTTC
TRBD1,TRBV4-2,TRBJ1-6,-,CASSQEEGQGFSPLHF,TGTGCCAGCAGCCAAGAGGAGGGACAGGGGTTTTCACCCCTCCACTTT
TRBD2,TRBV5-4,TRBJ2-5,-,CASSRTTSGGPQETQYF,TGTGCCAGCAGCCGAACAACTAGCGGGGGGCCCCAAGAGACCCAGTACTTC
TRBD1,TRBV19,TRBJ1-5,few,CASSMRGGSNQPQHF,TGTGCCAGTAGTATGAGAGGGGGCAGCAATCAGCCCCAGCATTTT
-,TRBV7-2,TRBJ1-1,-,CASSLGLKGAEAFF,TGTGCCAGCAGCTTAGGACTGAAAGGAGCTGAAGCTTTCTTT
-,TRBV7-2,TRBJ1-2,-,CASSLALGQGSGYTF,TGTGCCAGCAGCTTAGCGCTGGGGCAGGGGAGTGGCTACACCTTC
TRBD1,TRBV7-6,TRBJ1-5,-,CASSPGTDNQPQHF,TGTGCCAGCAGCCCCGGGACAGACAATCAGCCCCAGCATTTT
TRBD2,TRBV28,TRBJ2-1,-,CASRSGGAFNEQFF,TGTGCCAGCAGAAGCGGGGGGGCCTTTAATGAGCAGTTCTTC
-,TRBV20-1,TRBJ2-2,-,CSAPREWELFF,TGCAGTGCCCCGAGGGAGTGGGAGCTGTTTTTT
-,TRBV28,TRBJ2-5,-,CASSLPAEGTQYF,TGTGCCAGCAGTTTGCCGGCAGAGGGGACCCAGTACTTC
-,TRBV7-9,TRBJ1-6,-,CSSSTPGDSPLHF,TGTTCCAGCAGCACCCCAGGGGATTCACCCCTCCACTTT
-,TRBV15,TRBJ2-7,-,CATSSSGNFDEQYF,TGTGCCACCAGCAGTTCAGGGAATTTCGACGAGCAGTACTTC
TRBD2,TRBV7-2,TRBJ2-4,-,CASSLGRGKNIQYF,TGTGCCAGCAGCTTAGGGCGGGGGAAAAACATTCAGTACTTC
TRBD1,TRBV9,TRBJ1-4,-,CASSGRDSATNEKLFF,TGTGCCAGCAGCGGACGGGACAGTGCAACTAATGAAAAACTGTTTTTT
TRBD1,TRBV15,TRBJ1-2,-,CATSRGQGYYGYTF,TGTGCCACCAGCAGAGGACAGGGGTACTATGGCTACACCTTC
TRBD1,TRBV6-1,TRBJ2-1,-,CASGWEDRGHNEQFF,TGTGCCAGCGGGTGGGAGGACAGGGGTCACAATGAGCAGTTCTTC
TRBD1,TRBV12-5,TRBJ2-2,-,CASGSGTGGPGELFF,TGTGCTAGTGGTTCCGGGACAGGGGGCCCCGGGGAGCTGTTTTTT
TRBD1,TRBV2,TRBJ1-6,-,CASSVRGSNSPLHF,TGTGCCAGCAGTGTCAGGGGGAGTAATTCACCCCTCCACTTT